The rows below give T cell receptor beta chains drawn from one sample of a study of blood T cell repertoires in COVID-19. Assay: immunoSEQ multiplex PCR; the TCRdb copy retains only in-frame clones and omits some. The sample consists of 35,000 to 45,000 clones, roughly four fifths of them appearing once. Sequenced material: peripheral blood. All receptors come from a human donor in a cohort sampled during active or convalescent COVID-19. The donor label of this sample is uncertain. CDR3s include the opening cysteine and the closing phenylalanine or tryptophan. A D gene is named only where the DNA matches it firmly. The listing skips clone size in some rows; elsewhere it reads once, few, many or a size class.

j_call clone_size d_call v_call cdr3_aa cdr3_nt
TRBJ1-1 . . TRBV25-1 CASSHSRVNTEAFF TGTGCCAGCAGTCATTCGAGGGTCAACACTGAAGCTTTCTTT
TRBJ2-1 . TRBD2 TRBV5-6 CASSLVVLAGGINEQFF TGTGCCAGCAGCTTGGTGGTACTAGCGGGAGGGATCAATGAGCAGTTCTTC
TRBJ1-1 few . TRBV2 CASSKVYEAFF TGTGCCAGCAGTAAAGTGTATGAAGCTTTCTTT
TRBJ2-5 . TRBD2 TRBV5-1 CASSLNGGRPEETQYF TGCGCCAGCAGCTTGAATGGCGGGAGACCTGAGGAGACCCAGTACTTC
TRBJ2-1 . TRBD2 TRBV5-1 CASSFVGTSGRNEQFF TGCGCCAGCAGCTTCGTGGGGACTAGCGGTCGGAATGAGCAGTTCTTC
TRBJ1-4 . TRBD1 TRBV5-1 CASSFRGGAGEKLFF TGCGCCAGCAGCTTTAGAGGGGGCGCGGGTGAAAAACTGTTTTTT
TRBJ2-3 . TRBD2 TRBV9 CASSPLAGGRDTQYF TGTGCCAGCAGCCCCCTGGCGGGAGGGCGAGATACGCAGTATTTT
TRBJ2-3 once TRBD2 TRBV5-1 CASSYRGGDTQYF TGCGCCAGCAGCTACCGGGGGGGAGATACGCAGTATTTT
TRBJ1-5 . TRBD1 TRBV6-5 CASSRDRVDQPQHF TGTGCCAGCAGCCGGGACAGGGTAGATCAGCCCCAGCATTTT
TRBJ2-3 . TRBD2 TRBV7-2 CASSTRLAGFTDTQYF TGTGCCAGCAGCACCCGACTAGCGGGATTCACAGATACGCAGTATTTT
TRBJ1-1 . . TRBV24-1 CATSDFINRANTEAFF TGTGCCACCAGTGATTTCATAAACAGGGCGAACACTGAAGCTTTCTTT
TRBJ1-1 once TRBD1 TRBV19 CASTRDRQAFF TGTGCCAGTACCAGGGACAGACAAGCTTTCTTT
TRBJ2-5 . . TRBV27 CASSPSLSTELTRMGETQYF TGTGCCAGCAGCCCGAGCCTTAGTACTGAGCTGACTCGAATGGGTGAGACCCAGTACTTC
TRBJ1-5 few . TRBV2 CASSGREGSNQPQHF TGTGCCAGCAGTGGTCGGGAGGGGAGCAATCAGCCCCAGCATTTT
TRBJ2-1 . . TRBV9 CASSVAGLGNEQFF TGTGCCAGCAGCGTAGCGGGATTAGGCAATGAGCAGTTCTTC
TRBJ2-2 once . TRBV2 CASRVITSTGELFF TGTGCCAGCAGGGTAATTACTAGCACCGGGGAGCTGTTTTTT
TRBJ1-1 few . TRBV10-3 CAISESGRTEAFF TGTGCCATCAGTGAGTCTGGGAGGACTGAAGCTTTCTTT
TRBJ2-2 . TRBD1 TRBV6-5 CASSSRRDSYTGELFF TGTGCCAGCAGTTCTCGTAGGGACAGCTACACCGGGGAGCTGTTTTTT
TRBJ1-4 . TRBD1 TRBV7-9 CASSLKTWTGEREKLFF TGTGCCAGCAGCCTCAAAACGTGGACAGGGGAAAGGGAAAAACTGTTTTTT
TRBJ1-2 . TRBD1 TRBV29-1 CSVEGTASHYGYTF TGCAGCGTTGAGGGGACAGCCTCCCACTATGGCTACACCTTC